The 24 T cell receptor beta chains in this list originate from one sample, sequenced in a study of CD8+ T cells in alopecia areata. Extracted RNA was reverse transcribed into cDNA, the sequencing template. Assay: immunoSEQ multiplex PCR; the TCRdb copy retains only in-frame clones and omits some. The sample consists of some 19,000 clones, under 75% of them appearing once. Lesional scalp tissue (obtained by punch biopsy) and peripheral blood were collected from alopecia areata patients. This sample comprised skin, obtained at week 0. All receptors derive from a human donor with alopecia areata.

This clone was counted a few times. The chain is built from TRBV7-9 and TRBJ2-7, with TRBD1 as a possible D gene (6 bases). CDR3 length: 13 amino acids. The V end lost 2 bases, the J end lost 6 bases, and 11 bases lay between the germline ends. Looked up from germline, CDR1 is SEHNR and CDR2 is FQNEAQ (reference sequence). This CDR3 reads CASSLKQGGEQYF. The CDR3 DNA sequence: TGTGCCAGCAGCTTAAAACAGGGTGGCGAGCAGTACTTC.

This rearrangement joins TRBV30 to TRBJ2-7; D possibly corresponds to TRBD1 (6 bases). The CDR3 runs to 14 residues. With 2 bases removed from V and 0 bases from J, the gap between germline ends came to 11 bases. Germline V gene sequence: CDR1 GTSNPN, CDR2 SVGIG (reference sequence). This chain's CDR3 is CAWSRDTISYEQYF. The CDR3 DNA follows: TGTGCCTGGAGTAGGGACACAATCTCCTACGAGCAGTACTTC.

This chain connects TRBV11-3 to TRBJ2-3, with TRBD2 matching 9 bases. Losses at the gene ends were 10 bases for V and 2 bases for J; bases not matched to a gene: 4. Germline values: CDR1 SGHNT, CDR2 YENEEA. The CDR3 runs to 13 residues. The CDR3 sequence: CATRTSATDTQYF. The CDR3, as DNA: TGTGCCACCAGGACTAGCGCCACAGATACGCAGTATTTT.

The chain has TRBV7-9 and TRBJ2-7, with 7 bases matching TRBD2. The CDR3 is made up of 13 amino acids. Germline lookup yields CDR1 SEHNR and CDR2 FQNEAQ (reference sequence). V lost 3 bases, J lost 1 base, and 0 bases stayed unmatched. The DNA for the CDR3 is TGTGCCAGCAGCTTTAGCGGGTCCTACGAGCAGTACTTC. This encodes CASSFSGSYEQYF.

The rearrangement joins TRBV7-6 to TRBJ2-7; 7 bases are shared with TRBD2. CDR1 is SGHVS and CDR2 is FNYEAQ in the germline V gene. This CDR3 spans 17 amino acids. Trimming removed 0 bases from V and 0 bases from J; junction bases left unmatched: 8. CDR3 region: CASSLASTSAGSYEQYF. The CDR3 DNA follows: TGTGCCAGCAGCTTAGCCTCCACTAGCGCCGGCTCCTACGAGCAGTACTTC.

This chain connects TRBV9 to TRBJ2-1, with unresolved D. V was shortened by 4 bases and J by 2 bases, with 13 bases between the two germline ends. CDR3 length: 15 residues. Germline V gene lookup returns CDR1 SGDLS and CDR2 YYNGEE. This CDR3 reads CASSPGRGTYNEQFF. As DNA, the CDR3 is TGTGCCAGCAGCCCCGGACGAGGTACCTACAATGAGCAGTTCTTC.

This chain uses TRBV5-4 with TRBJ1-1; D is undetermined. The germline CDR1 and CDR2 sequences are SGHNT and YYREEE (reference sequence). The CDR3 is 15 residues long. V was shortened by 4 bases and J by 4 bases, with 17 bases between the two germline ends. The CDR3, as DNA: TGTGCCAGCAGCCCTATAAGTGGGTTGTCCACTGAAGCTTTCTTT. Its protein product is CASSPISGLSTEAFF.

The rearrangement joins TRBV10-2 to TRBJ1-2, with 9 positions matching TRBD1. This CDR3 is 15 amino acids long. Germline CDR1 reads WSHSY; CDR2 reads SAAADI. The J segment lost 2 bases and the V segment lost 6 bases, leaving 7 bases of the junction unmatched. CDR3 DNA: TGCGCCAGCAGGGAACAGGGGGCCCGCAACTATGGCTACACCTTC. Protein: CASREQGARNYGYTF.

This clone was counted a few times. V and J are TRBV6-5 and TRBJ2-2, with D possibly matching TRBD1 (7 bases). Germline lookup yields CDR1 MNHEY and CDR2 SVGAGI. V was trimmed by 9 bases and J by 7 bases, leaving 15 bases between them. The CDR3 runs 13 residues. CDR3 DNA sequence: TGTGCCAGTCGTCAGGGGGGCAGCGGGGAGCTGTTTTTT. This sequence encodes CASRQGGSGELFF.

The rearrangement links TRBV5-1 to TRBJ2-3; D unresolved. The V and J ends lost 0 bases and 2 bases respectively, with 13 bases between them. The length of the CDR3 is 16 residues. CDR1 SGHRS and CDR2 YFSETQ come from the germline V gene. CDR3: CASSLASGPNTDTQYF. CDR3 in DNA: TGCGCCAGCAGCTTGGCTTCCGGACCCAACACAGATACGCAGTATTTT.

The chain couples TRBV6-6 to TRBJ2-1; 9 bases fit TRBD1. V lost 2 bases, J lost 9 bases, and 5 bases stayed unmatched. The CDR3 is 14 residues long. The germline V gene encodes CDR1 MNHNY and CDR2 SVGAGI (reference sequence). The CDR3 region is CASSYQQGASEQFF. The CDR3 bases are TGTGCCAGCAGTTACCAACAGGGGGCGAGTGAGCAGTTCTTC.

This clone was recorded a few times. The chain couples TRBV5-8 to TRBJ2-5; 7 positions match TRBD2. The CDR3 contains 15 residues. The V gene's germline CDR1 is SGHTS and CDR2 YDEGEE. Germline trimming cut 2 bases from V and 3 bases from J; bases unmatched to any gene: 7. The CDR3: CASSLTSGTKETQYF. The CDR3 region has the DNA TGTGCCAGCAGCTTAACCTCCGGGACTAAAGAGACCCAGTACTTC. The full variable domain, rest sourced from reference TRBV5-8 and TRBJ2-5, is EAGVTQSPTHLIKTRGQQATLRCSPISGHTSVYWYQQALGLGLQFLLWYDEGEERNRGNFPPRFSGRQFPNYSSELNVNALELEDSALYLCASSLTSGTKETQYFGPGTRLLVL.

The chain couples TRBV7-2 to TRBJ2-7, with D tentatively TRBD1 (6 bases). Germline V lookup: CDR1 SGHTA, CDR2 FQGNSA. The CDR3 extends over 13 amino acids. The V end was cut by 5 bases, the J end by 2 bases, with 10 bases between. The CDR3 is CASSQSGAYEQYF. CDR3 nucleotide sequence: TGTGCCAGCAGCCAATCAGGGGCCTACGAGCAGTACTTC.

The CDR3 loop reads CASSLAGGARYEQFF. The CDR3 region has the DNA TGTGCCAGCAGCTTAGCTGGGGGGGCCCGCTATGAGCAGTTCTTC. V is TRBV7-2 and J is TRBJ2-1, with D tentatively TRBD2 (7 bases). V lost 0 bases and J 8 bases, leaving 14 bases between the germline ends. CDR1 SGHTA and CDR2 FQGNSA come from the germline V gene. The CDR3 spans 15 residues.

The rearrangement joins TRBV19 to TRBJ2-1, with 13 bases fitting TRBD2. CDR3 size: 15 residues. CDR1 LNHDA and CDR2 SQIVND come from the germline V gene (reference sequence). J lost 6 bases, V lost 5 bases, and 4 bases had no gene match. The CDR3 DNA sequence: TGTGCCAGTAGTGGACTAGCGGGGGAGAGCAATGAGCAGTTCTTC. This translates into CASSGLAGESNEQFF.

This rearrangement joins TRBV5-1 to TRBJ1-6; D is unresolved. V was trimmed by 2 bases and J by 10 bases, leaving 7 bases between them. This CDR3 spans 12 amino acids. Germline V gene data show CDR1 as SGHRS and CDR2 as YFSETQ. The CDR3 region is CASSFESSPLHF. CDR3 DNA: TGCGCCAGCAGCTTCGAGAGCTCACCCCTCCACTTT.

The rearrangement uses TRBV7-9 and TRBJ2-7, with 12 positions matching TRBD1. Per germline, CDR1 SEHNR and CDR2 FQNEAQ (reference sequence). This CDR3 is built from 17 residues. V gave up 3 bases and J gave up 8 bases; unmatched junction bases: 14. CDR3 coding DNA: TGTGCCAGCAGCTTTGACTTAACCGGGACAGGGGGCTTTAAGCAGTACTTC. This translates into CASSFDLTGTGGFKQYF.

For the CDR3, the DNA is TGTGCCAGCAGCTTGAGAAACATTCAGTACTTC. Encoded protein: CASSLRNIQYF. This sequence joins TRBV5-8 and TRBJ2-4; D unclear. Between the trimmed V and J ends, which lost 1 base and 6 bases, there was a span of 2 bases. Germline CDR1 is SGHTS and CDR2 is YDEGEE. This CDR3 spans 11 amino acids.

The chain recombines TRBV5-6 with TRBJ2-5; D tentatively reads TRBD1 or TRBD2 (5 bases each). Trimming pared 3 bases from V and 0 bases from J, leaving 12 bases between. CDR1 is SGHDT and CDR2 is YYEEEE in the germline V gene. The CDR3 contains 15 residues. CDR3 coding DNA: TGTGCCAGCAGCTCTGTCCGGGGCAACCAAGAGACCCAGTACTTC. Its protein is CASSSVRGNQETQYF.

V gene TRBV4-2 combines with J gene TRBJ2-5; tentatively, D is TRBD2 (5 bases). Trimming took off 5 bases at V and 0 bases at J, with 16 bases between the two ends. The CDR3 sequence is 16 residues long. The germline CDR1 and CDR2 sequences are LGHNA and YNFKEQ. The CDR3 region is CASSSLSGAHQETQYF. The CDR3 DNA reads TGTGCCAGCAGCTCCTTGAGCGGCGCACACCAAGAGACCCAGTACTTC.

The chain combines TRBV7-2 with TRBJ2-7; D may be TRBD1 (6 bases). Trimming left V 3 bases short and J 0 bases short, with 15 bases between. The length of the CDR3 is 16 residues. Germline CDR1 is SGHTA and CDR2 is FQGNSA. As DNA, the CDR3 is TGTGCCAGCAGCTTCGGGTCAGGGGTACGCTCCTACGAGCAGTACTTC. Its protein is CASSFGSGVRSYEQYF.

A few counts support this clone. V and J are TRBV5-1 and TRBJ2-7; TRBD1 matches at 11 bases. There are 14 residues in the CDR3. The V and J ends lost 4 bases and 6 bases, in that order; junction bases with no gene match: 6. Germline V CDR1 and CDR2: SGHRS, YFSETQ. This CDR3 reads CASSGGQGASEQYF. CDR3 coding DNA: TGCGCCAGCAGCGGAGGACAGGGGGCAAGCGAGCAGTACTTC.

This clone was counted only a few times. This chain uses TRBV2 with TRBJ2-3, with unresolved D. This CDR3 has 11 residues. Deletions cut 3 bases from V and 6 bases from J, with 4 bases between. In germline, CDR1 is SNHLY, CDR2 FYNNEI. The CDR3 here is CASSDLDTQYF. The CDR3, as DNA: TGTGCCAGCAGTGATCTGGATACGCAGTATTTT.

The chain has TRBV6-9 and TRBJ1-2, with D possibly matching TRBD1 (6 bases). Trimming cost V 6 bases and J 7 bases, with 12 bases left between them. This CDR3 is 12 amino acids long. Germline V gene lookup returns CDR1 MNHGY and CDR2 SVAAGI. The CDR3 DNA sequence: TGTGCCAGCAGACAGGGTTTACGTGGCTACACCTTC. Residues: CASRQGLRGYTF.